Following are 20 T cell receptor beta chains from one sample sequenced in a study of blood T cell repertoires in COVID-19. The repertoire was sequenced with immunoSEQ multiplex PCR; TCRdb's copy has only in-frame clones and lacks some. The sample has around 19,000 clones; more than 85% are singletons. The sample consisted of peripheral blood. These receptors were obtained from a woman aged 55-75 years with active COVID-19.

This clone has only one observation. The chain uses TRBV9 and TRBJ1-6; D perhaps matches TRBD1 (5 bases). The CDR3 is made up of 14 amino acids. V was clipped by 0 bases and J by 7 bases, with 8 bases between them. Germline V gene sequence: CDR1 SGDLS, CDR2 YYNGEE. This CDR3 is CASSVGGGNSPLHF. The CDR3 coding sequence is TGTGCCAGCAGCGTAGGGGGCGGCAATTCACCCCTCCACTTT.

V usage is TRBV25-1 and J usage is TRBJ1-1, with a weak D call TRBD1 (5 bases). V gave up 1 base and J gave up 0 bases, with 9 bases separating them. Germline lookup yields CDR1 MGHDK and CDR2 SYGVNS. CDR3 length: 15 amino acids. The CDR3 region is CASSEFGTMNTEAFF. The CDR3 DNA reads TGTGCCAGCAGTGAATTCGGGACTATGAACACTGAAGCTTTCTTT.

The chain joins TRBV13 to TRBJ2-5; TRBD2 might be the D (6 bases). The CDR3 runs 14 residues. Germline CDR1 and CDR2: PRHDT and FYEKMQ (reference sequence). Trimming left V 7 bases short and J 5 bases short, with 17 bases between. This chain's CDR3 is CASTTNGGRETQYF. In nucleotides, the CDR3 is TGTGCCAGCACCACCAACGGGGGTAGGGAGACCCAGTACTTC.

As for this clone: The junction and the germline gene differ at one end; a read error may be behind it. This chain connects TRBV7-7 to TRBJ2-1; TRBD1 agrees at 9 bases. The CDR3 spans 15 residues. Germline CDR1 and CDR2: SSHAT and FNYEAQ (reference sequence). CDR3 amino acids: CASSQGTGNMDEQFF. In DNA, the CDR3 is TGTGCTAGCAGCCAGGGGACAGGGAATATGGATGAGCAGTTCTTC. Full variable domain (missing parts from reference TRBV7-7 and TRBJ2-1): GAGVSQSPRYKVTKRGQDVTLRCDPISSHATLYWYQQALGQGPEFLTYFNYEAQPDKSGLPSDRFSAERPEGSISTLTIQRTEQRDSAMYRCASSQGTGNMDEQFFGPGTRLTVL.

The chain carries TRBV9 and TRBJ2-7; tentative D call: TRBD1 (7 bases). Trimming cost V 4 bases and J 3 bases, with 17 bases left between them. The CDR3 is made up of 15 amino acids. The germline gives CDR1 SGDLS, CDR2 YYNGEE. The CDR3 DNA follows: TGTGCCAGCAGCCCCGGGGCGGGACAGAACTACGAGCAGTACTTC. It encodes CASSPGAGQNYEQYF.

In this sample, this clone turned up a few times. The chain combines TRBV10-2 with TRBJ1-2; 10 nucleotides agree with TRBD1. Germline V gene data show CDR1 as WSHSY and CDR2 as SAAADI. The CDR3 contains 17 residues. V dropped 0 bases and J dropped 6; count of bases not matched to a gene: 10. The CDR3 region is CASSESKKTGGSNGYTF. In nucleotides, the CDR3 is TGCGCCAGCAGTGAGTCGAAAAAGACAGGGGGCAGTAATGGCTACACCTTC.

V and J are TRBV4-1 and TRBJ1-4, with 7 bases lining up with TRBD1. This CDR3 spans 17 amino acids. Germline loops: CDR1 MGHRA, CDR2 YSYEKL. V was clipped by 0 bases and J by 5 bases; unmatched bases: 9. CDR3 sequence reads: CASSQDRAQTGNEKLFF. The CDR3 region has the DNA TGCGCCAGCAGCCAAGATAGGGCCCAGACAGGGAATGAAAAACTGTTTTTT.

The rearrangement joins TRBV5-5 to TRBJ1-2; no definite D call. Germline CDR1 SGHKS, CDR2 YYEKEE (reference sequence). There are 16 residues in the CDR3. The V and J ends lost 0 bases and 3 bases respectively, with 15 bases between them. The CDR3 spells CASSLGSGEVHYGYTF. The CDR3 bases are TGTGCCAGCAGCTTGGGGAGCGGGGAGGTTCACTATGGCTACACCTTC.

The chain recombines TRBV5-1 with TRBJ2-2, with a tentative D call TRBD2 (5 bases). Germline assignment: CDR1 SGHRS and CDR2 YFSETQ. V was trimmed by 2 bases and J by 6 bases, leaving 14 bases between them. The CDR3 runs to 15 residues. The CDR3 spells CASSFGGSAAGELFF. The CDR3 coding sequence is TGCGCCAGCAGCTTTGGAGGCAGCGCGGCCGGGGAGCTGTTTTTT. Full variable domain (missing parts from reference TRBV5-1 and TRBJ2-2): KAGVTQTPRYLIKTRGQQVTLSCSPISGHRSVSWYQQTPGQGLQFLFEYFSETQRNKGNFPGRFSGRQFSNSRSEMNVSTLELGDSALYLCASSFGGSAAGELFFGEGSRLTVL.

This chain uses TRBV20-1 with TRBJ1-1; 8 bases map to TRBD1. CDR1 is DFQATT and CDR2 is SNEGSKA in the germline V gene (reference sequence). The CDR3 extends over 11 amino acids. J was trimmed by 8 bases and V by 6 bases; bases with no gene match: 5. CDR3 nucleotide sequence: TGCAGTGCCACAGGGACAGGAGAAGCTTTCTTT. Protein product: CSATGTGEAFF.

The chain has TRBV6-5 and TRBJ2-1, with a weak D call TRBD1 (5 bases). This CDR3 spans 15 amino acids. The germline V gene has CDR1 MNHEY and CDR2 SVGAGI. Trimming left V 5 bases short and J 0 bases short, with 11 bases between. CDR3 sequence reads: CASSPTDSSYNEQFF. As DNA, the CDR3 is TGTGCCAGCAGTCCGACAGACAGCTCCTACAATGAGCAGTTCTTC.

V gene TRBV7-9 combines with J gene TRBJ1-3, with 8 bases fitting TRBD1. Looked up from germline, CDR1 is SEHNR and CDR2 is FQNEAQ (reference sequence). The CDR3 length is 17 residues. V shed 6 bases and J 6 bases; nucleotides not matched to a gene: 16. The CDR3 sequence: CASSHITTDREANTIYF. The CDR3 nucleotides read TGTGCCAGCAGTCATATTACTACGGACAGGGAGGCAAACACCATATATTTT.

The rearrangement uses TRBV2 and TRBJ1-5, with D tentatively TRBD1 (5 bases). The V end was cut by 6 bases, the J end by 4 bases, with 16 bases between. The germline CDR1 and CDR2 sequences are SNHLY and FYNNEI. This CDR3 comprises 15 residues. The CDR3: CASRESDGGNQPQHF. Here the CDR3 DNA reads TGTGCCAGCAGGGAATCGGACGGGGGGAATCAGCCCCAGCATTTT.

The chain is built from TRBV4-1 and TRBJ1-5; a possible D gene is TRBD1 (5 bases). Germline loops: CDR1 MGHRA, CDR2 YSYEKL. Trimming removed 0 bases from V and 6 bases from J, with 12 bases in between. This CDR3 spans 15 amino acids. The CDR3 loop is CASSQDGGASQPQHF. CDR3 DNA: TGCGCCAGCAGCCAAGATGGAGGGGCCAGTCAGCCCCAGCATTTT.

The gene calls are TRBV19 and TRBJ1-2; D is possibly TRBD1 (5 bases). The CDR3 runs to 14 residues. Between the trimmed V and J ends, which lost 6 bases and 5 bases, there was a span of 16 bases. CDR1 is LNHDA and CDR2 is SQIVND in the germline V gene (reference sequence). CDR3 DNA: TGTGCCAGTAGCCAGTCGGGGGTAAAGTATGGCTACACCTTC. It encodes CASSQSGVKYGYTF.

Details on this clone: Sequence at one end of the junction differs from germline and may be a read error. The chain couples TRBV11-2 to TRBJ2-1; 10 bases fit TRBD2. CDR3 length equals 16 residues. Germline assignment: CDR1 SGHAT and CDR2 FQNNGV. Here the CDR3 DNA reads TGTGCCAGCAGCTCAAACCCCGGGACTAGCGCGGTCCCGGGGGTCTTC. Protein: CASSSNPGTSAVPGVF.

This clone was detected only once. CDR3 coding DNA: TGTGCCAGCAGCCCCAAAACAGCGAGCAGGGGCTATGGCTACACCTTC. This gives the protein CASSPKTASRGYGYTF. The V and J genes are TRBV3-1 (or the pseudogene TRBV3-2) and TRBJ1-2; possibly TRBD1 for D (6 bases). This CDR3 comprises 16 residues. The germline V and J ends were trimmed by 4 bases and 4 bases, with 19 bases remaining between them. Looked up from germline, CDR1 is LGHDT and CDR2 is YNNKEL (reference sequence).

By proportion, this clone is large. The rearrangement links TRBV7-9 to TRBJ1-1; a possible D gene is TRBD1 (6 bases). CDR3 length equals 15 residues. CDR1 and CDR2 from the germline V gene are SEHNR and FQNEAQ (reference sequence). The germline V and J ends were trimmed by 3 bases and 2 bases, with 13 bases remaining between them. CDR3 bases: TGTGCCAGCAGCTTCCAGACAGGATTCAACACTGAAGCTTTCTTT. Protein product: CASSFQTGFNTEAFF.

The J gene is TRBJ1-4, the V gene TRBV19, with no clear D. V lost 3 bases and J 7 bases, leaving 15 bases between the germline ends. CDR3 length: 15 amino acids. Germline V gene data show CDR1 as LNHDA and CDR2 as SQIVND (reference sequence). CDR3 DNA sequence: TGTGCCAGTAGTATTCCAAGCCGAGGCGGTGAAAAACTGTTTTTT. It codes for CASSIPSRGGEKLFF.

The chain employs TRBV7-9 and TRBJ2-5; 7 bases map to TRBD2. Unmatched junction bases numbered 5, after V lost 1 base and J lost 3 bases. CDR1 and CDR2 from the germline V gene are SEHNR and FQNEAQ (reference sequence). The length of the CDR3 is 15 residues. CDR3 DNA sequence: TGTGCCAGCAGCTTAGTGGGGGGGGTCGAAGAGACCCAGTACTTC. It specifies CASSLVGGVEETQYF.